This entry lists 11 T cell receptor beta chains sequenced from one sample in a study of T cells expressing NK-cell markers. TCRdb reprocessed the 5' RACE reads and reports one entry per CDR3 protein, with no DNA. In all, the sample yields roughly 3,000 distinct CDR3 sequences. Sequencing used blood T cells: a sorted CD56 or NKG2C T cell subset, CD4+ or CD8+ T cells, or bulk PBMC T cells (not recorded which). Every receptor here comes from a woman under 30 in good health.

CDR3 residues: CASSSGTSGNGETQYF. V usage is TRBV5-4 and J usage is TRBJ2-5; TCRdb calls TRBD2, which cannot be checked without DNA. The CDR3 extends over 16 amino acids. Germline CDR1 is SGHNT and CDR2 is YYREEE (reference sequence).

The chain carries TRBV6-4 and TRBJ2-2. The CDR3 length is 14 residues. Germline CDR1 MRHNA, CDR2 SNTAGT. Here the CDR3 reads CASSVGQDTGELFF.

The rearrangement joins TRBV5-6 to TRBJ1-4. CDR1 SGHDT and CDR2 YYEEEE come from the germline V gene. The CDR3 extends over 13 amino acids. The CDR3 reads CASSLVLAEKLFF.

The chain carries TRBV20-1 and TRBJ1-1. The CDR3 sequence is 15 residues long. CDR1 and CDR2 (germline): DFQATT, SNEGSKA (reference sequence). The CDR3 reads CSARDRPGRYTEAFF.

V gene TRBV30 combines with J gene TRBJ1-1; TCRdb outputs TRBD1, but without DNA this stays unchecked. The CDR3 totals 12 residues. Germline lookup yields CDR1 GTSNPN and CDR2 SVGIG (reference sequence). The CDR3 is CAWGATGTEAFF.

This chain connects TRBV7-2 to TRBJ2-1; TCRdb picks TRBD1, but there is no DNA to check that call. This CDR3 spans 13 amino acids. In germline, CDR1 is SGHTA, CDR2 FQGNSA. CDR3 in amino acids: CASIRDPRGEQFF. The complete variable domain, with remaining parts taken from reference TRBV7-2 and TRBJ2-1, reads GAGVSQSPSNKVTEKGKDVELRCDPISGHTALYWYRQSLGQGLEFLIYFQGNSAPDKSGLPSDRFSAERTGGSVSTLTIQRTQQEDSAVYLCASIRDPRGEQFFGPGTRLTVL.

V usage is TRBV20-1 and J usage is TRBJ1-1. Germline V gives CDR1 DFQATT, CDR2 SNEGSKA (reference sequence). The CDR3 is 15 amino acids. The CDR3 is CSARDTPGSPAGAFF.

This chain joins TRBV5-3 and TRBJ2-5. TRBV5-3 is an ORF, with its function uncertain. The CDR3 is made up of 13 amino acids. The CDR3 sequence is CARIRTAQETQYF.

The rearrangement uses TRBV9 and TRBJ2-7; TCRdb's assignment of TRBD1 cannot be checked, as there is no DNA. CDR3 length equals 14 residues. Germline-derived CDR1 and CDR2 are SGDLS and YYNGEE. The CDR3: CASSPPGQTYEQYF.

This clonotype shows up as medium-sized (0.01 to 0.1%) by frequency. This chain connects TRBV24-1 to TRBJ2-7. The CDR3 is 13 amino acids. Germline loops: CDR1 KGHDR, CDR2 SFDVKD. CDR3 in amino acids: CATGRTDPYEQYF.

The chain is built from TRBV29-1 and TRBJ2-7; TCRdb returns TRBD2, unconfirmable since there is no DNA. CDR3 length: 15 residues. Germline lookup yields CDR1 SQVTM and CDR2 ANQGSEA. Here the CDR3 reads CSVDKTSGATYEQYF.